This T cell receptor (beta chain) was recovered during a study of blood T cells in healthy people across ages. Concerning this clonotype: Its target is not known.

The CDR3 runs 19 residues. Germline lookup yields CDR1 LGHNA and CDR2 YSLEER. V lost 0 bases and J lost 4; bases outside the gene matches: 10. Using a J-beta primer mix together with a sample-barcoded 5' primer, a second PCR was run for about 6 to 12 cycles. The template-switch adaptor was a 5' adaptor with 12 random nucleotides. It tagged each cDNA molecule. A single record per CDR3 protein comes from TCRdb applying MiXCR to the 5' RACE reads. The sample lists about a million distinct CDR3 sequences, 40% to 60% occurring once. General observations from the study: Estimates based on one million T cells were treated as lower bounds.

This rearrangement joins TRBV4-3 to TRBJ2-1, with 12 bases aligning to TRBD2. The receptor comes from a man aged 30 to 45 in good health. The sample taken for sequencing was blood. The CDR3 coding sequence is TGCGCCAGCAGCCAAGACCCCGGACTAGCGGGGCTCCCGTACAATGAGCAGTTCTTC. This sequence encodes CASSQDPGLAGLPYNEQFF.